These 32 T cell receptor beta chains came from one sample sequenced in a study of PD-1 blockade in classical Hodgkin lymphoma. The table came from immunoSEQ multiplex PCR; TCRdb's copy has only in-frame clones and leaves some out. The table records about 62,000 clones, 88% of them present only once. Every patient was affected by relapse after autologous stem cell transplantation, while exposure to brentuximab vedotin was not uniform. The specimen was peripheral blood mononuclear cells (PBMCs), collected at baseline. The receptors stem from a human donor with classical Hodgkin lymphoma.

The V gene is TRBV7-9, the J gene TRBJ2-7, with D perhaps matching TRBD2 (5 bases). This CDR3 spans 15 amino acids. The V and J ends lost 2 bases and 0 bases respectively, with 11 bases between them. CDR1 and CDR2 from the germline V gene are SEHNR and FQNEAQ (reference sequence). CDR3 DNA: TGTGCCAGCAGCTTAACGGGATTTAGCTCCTACGAGCAGTACTTC. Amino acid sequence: CASSLTGFSSYEQYF.

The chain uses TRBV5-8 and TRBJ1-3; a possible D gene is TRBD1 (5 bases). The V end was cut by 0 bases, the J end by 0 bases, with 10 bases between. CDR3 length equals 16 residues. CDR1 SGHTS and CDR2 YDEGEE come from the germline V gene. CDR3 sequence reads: CASSLGDGSSGNTIYF. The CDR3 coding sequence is TGTGCCAGCAGCTTGGGGGACGGTAGCTCTGGAAACACCATATATTTT.

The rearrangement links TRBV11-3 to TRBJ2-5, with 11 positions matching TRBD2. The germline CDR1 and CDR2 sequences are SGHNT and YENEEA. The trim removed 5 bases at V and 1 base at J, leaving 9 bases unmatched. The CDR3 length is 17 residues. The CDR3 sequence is CASSPHGTSGPQETQYF. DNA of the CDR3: TGTGCCAGCAGCCCCCACGGGACTAGCGGCCCCCAAGAGACCCAGTACTTC.

In DNA, the CDR3 is TGTGCCAGCAGCTTACGGGAAATCCGGGACACTGAAGCTTTCTTT. Translating gives CASSLREIRDTEAFF. The rearrangement joins TRBV7-2 to TRBJ1-1; D gene unclear. The CDR3 length is 15 residues. Trimming cost V 2 bases and J 3 bases, with 13 bases left between them. CDR1 is SGHTA, CDR2 FQGNSA, per germline.

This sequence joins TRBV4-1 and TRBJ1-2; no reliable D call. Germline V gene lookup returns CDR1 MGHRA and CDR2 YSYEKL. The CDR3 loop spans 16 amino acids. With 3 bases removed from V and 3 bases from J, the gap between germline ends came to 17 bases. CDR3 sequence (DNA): TGCGCCAGCAGCCACGGGCCTGAGGATCCCGACTATGGCTACACCTTC. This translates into CASSHGPEDPDYGYTF.

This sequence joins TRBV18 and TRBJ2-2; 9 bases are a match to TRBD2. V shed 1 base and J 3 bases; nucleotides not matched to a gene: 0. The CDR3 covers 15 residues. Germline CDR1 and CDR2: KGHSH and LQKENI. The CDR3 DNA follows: TGTGCCAGCTCACCACTAGCGGGGGACACCGGGGAGCTGTTTTTT. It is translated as CASSPLAGDTGELFF.

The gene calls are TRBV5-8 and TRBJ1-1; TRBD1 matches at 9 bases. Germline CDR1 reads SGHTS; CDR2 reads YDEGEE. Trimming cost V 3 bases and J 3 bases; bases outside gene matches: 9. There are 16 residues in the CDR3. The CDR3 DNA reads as TGTGCCAGCAGCTGGGGGACAGGGTACGGGTACACTGAAGCTTTCTTT. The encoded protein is CASSWGTGYGYTEAFF. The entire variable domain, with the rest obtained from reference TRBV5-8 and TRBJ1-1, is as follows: EAGVTQSPTHLIKTRGQQATLRCSPISGHTSVYWYQQALGLGLQFLLWYDEGEERNRGNFPPRFSGRQFPNYSSELNVNALELEDSALYLCASSWGTGYGYTEAFFGQGTRLTVV.

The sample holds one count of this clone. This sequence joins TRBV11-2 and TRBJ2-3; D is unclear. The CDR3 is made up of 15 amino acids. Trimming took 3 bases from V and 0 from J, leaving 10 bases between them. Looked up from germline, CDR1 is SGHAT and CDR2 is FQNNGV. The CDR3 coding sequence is TGTGCCAGCAGCTTGGGCGTGAAAAGCACAGATACGCAGTATTTT. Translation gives CASSLGVKSTDTQYF.

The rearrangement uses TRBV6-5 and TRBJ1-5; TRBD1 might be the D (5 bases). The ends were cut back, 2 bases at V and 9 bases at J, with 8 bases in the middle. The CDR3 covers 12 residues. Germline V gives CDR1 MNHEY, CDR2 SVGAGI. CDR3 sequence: CASSYAGTPQHF. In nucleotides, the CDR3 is TGTGCCAGCAGTTACGCGGGGACGCCCCAGCATTTT.

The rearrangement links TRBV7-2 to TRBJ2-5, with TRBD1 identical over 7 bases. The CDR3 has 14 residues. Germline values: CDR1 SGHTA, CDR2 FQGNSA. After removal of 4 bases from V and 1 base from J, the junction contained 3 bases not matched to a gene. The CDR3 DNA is TGTGCCAGCAGCTCCCAGGGGGTCCAAGAGACCCAGTACTTC. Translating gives CASSSQGVQETQYF.

The CDR3 DNA sequence: TGTGCCACCAGCCGAGGGACAGCCACAGATACGCAGTATTTT. Encoded protein: CATSRGTATDTQYF. This chain links TRBV15 with TRBJ2-3; 7 bases are a match to TRBD1. The CDR3 totals 14 residues. The germline V gene has CDR1 LNHNV and CDR2 YYDKDF (reference sequence). V lost 5 bases to trimming and J lost 2 bases; unmatched junction nucleotides: 4.

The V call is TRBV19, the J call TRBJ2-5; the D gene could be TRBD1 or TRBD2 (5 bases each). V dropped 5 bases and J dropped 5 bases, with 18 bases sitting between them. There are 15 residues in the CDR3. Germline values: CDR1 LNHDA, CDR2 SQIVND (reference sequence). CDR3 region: CASSDLAGRRETQYF. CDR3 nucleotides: TGTGCCAGTAGTGACCTAGCAGGGCGGCGGGAGACCCAGTACTTC.

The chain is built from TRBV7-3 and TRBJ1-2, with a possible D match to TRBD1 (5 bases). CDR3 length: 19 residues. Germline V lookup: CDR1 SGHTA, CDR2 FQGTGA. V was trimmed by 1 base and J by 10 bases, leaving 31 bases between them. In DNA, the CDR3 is TGTGCCAGCAGCTTAAATAGCGGTGCAACAGGCCCGGGAGAGTGGGACTACACCTTC. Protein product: CASSLNSGATGPGEWDYTF.

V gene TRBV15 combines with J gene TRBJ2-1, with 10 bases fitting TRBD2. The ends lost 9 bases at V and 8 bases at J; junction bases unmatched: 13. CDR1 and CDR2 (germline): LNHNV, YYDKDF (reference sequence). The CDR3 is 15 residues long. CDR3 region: CATGRERGGRHEQFF. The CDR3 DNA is TGTGCCACAGGGCGTGAGCGGGGGGGCCGACATGAGCAGTTCTTC.

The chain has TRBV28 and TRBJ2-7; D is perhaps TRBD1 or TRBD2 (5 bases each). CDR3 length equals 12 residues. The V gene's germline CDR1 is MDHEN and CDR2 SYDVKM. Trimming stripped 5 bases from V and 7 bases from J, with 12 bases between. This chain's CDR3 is CASSGGRWEQYF. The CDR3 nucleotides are TGTGCCAGCAGTGGGGGTCGGTGGGAGCAGTACTTC.

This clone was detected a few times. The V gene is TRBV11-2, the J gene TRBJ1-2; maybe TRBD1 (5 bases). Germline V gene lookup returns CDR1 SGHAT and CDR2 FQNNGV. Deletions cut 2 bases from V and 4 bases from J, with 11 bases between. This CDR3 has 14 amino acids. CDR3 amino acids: CASSLSRQGYGYTF. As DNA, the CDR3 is TGTGCCAGCAGCTTAAGTCGTCAGGGCTATGGCTACACCTTC.

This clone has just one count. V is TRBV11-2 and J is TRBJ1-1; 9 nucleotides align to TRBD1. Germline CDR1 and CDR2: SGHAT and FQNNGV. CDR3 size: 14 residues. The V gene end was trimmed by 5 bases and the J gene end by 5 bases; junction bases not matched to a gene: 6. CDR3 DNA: TGTGCCAGCAGCCGCCTCGGGACAGGGACTGAAGCTTTCTTT. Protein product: CASSRLGTGTEAFF.

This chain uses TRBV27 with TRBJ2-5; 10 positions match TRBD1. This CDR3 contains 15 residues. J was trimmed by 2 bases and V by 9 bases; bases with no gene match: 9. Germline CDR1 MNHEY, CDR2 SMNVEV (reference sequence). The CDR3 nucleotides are TGTGCCAGTCGGACGACAGGGGGCGAACAAGAGACCCAGTACTTC. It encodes CASRTTGGEQETQYF.

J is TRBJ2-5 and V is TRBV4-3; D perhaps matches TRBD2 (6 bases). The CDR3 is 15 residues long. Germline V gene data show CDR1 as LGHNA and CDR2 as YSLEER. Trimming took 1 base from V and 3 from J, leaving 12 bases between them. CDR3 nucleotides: TGCGCCAGCAGCCAAGGGGACTTAGTGAAAGAGACCCAGTACTTC. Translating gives CASSQGDLVKETQYF.

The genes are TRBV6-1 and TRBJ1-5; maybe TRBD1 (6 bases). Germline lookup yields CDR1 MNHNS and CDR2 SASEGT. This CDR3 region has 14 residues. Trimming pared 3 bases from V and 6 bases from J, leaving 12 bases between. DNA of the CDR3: TGTGCCAGCAGTGATACAGGGTCGGCTCAGCCCCAGCATTTT. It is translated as CASSDTGSAQPQHF.

The CDR3 DNA is TGTGCCAGCTCACCACTTCGGGACGGAGGGACTGAAGCTTTCTTT. Its translation is CASSPLRDGGTEAFF. The chain uses TRBV18 and TRBJ1-1; possible D gene TRBD1, 5 bases. V lost 1 base to trimming and J lost 5 bases, with 14 bases between them. CDR1 KGHSH and CDR2 LQKENI come from the germline V gene. The CDR3 consists of 15 residues.

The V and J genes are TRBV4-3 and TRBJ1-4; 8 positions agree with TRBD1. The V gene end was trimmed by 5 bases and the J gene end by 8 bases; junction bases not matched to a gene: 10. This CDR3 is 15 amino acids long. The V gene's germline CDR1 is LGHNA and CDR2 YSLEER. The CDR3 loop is CASSINQGAREKLFF. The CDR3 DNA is TGCGCCAGCAGCATTAATCAGGGGGCGAGGGAAAAACTGTTTTTT.

Here the CDR3 DNA reads TGTGCCAGCAGTTACAGTAGGGCAGGGGTTGGGGAAGCTTTCTTT. Its protein is CASSYSRAGVGEAFF. The rearrangement links TRBV6-5 to TRBJ1-1; D is possibly TRBD1 (6 bases). V was cut by 2 bases and J by 8 bases, with 18 bases left in between. This CDR3 comprises 15 residues. CDR1 is MNHEY and CDR2 is SVGAGI in the germline V gene.

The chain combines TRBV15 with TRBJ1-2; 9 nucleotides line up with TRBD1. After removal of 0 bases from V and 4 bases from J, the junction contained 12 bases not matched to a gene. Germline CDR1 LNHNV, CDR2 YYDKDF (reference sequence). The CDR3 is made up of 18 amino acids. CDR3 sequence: CATSRERGKTGGPYGYTF. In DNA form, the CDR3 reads TGTGCCACCAGCAGAGAGAGAGGGAAGACAGGGGGGCCCTATGGCTACACCTTC.

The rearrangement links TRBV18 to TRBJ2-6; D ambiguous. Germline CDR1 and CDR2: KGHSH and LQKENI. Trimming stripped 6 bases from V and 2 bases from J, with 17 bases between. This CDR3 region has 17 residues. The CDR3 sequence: CASSRTAPVAGANVLTF. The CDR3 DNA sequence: TGTGCCAGCTCCCGGACGGCTCCTGTAGCTGGGGCCAACGTCCTGACTTTC.

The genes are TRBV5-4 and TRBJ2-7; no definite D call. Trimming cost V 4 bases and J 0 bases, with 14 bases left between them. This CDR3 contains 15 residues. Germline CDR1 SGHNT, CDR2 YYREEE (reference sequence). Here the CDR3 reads CASSTDSLRSYEQYF. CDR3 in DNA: TGTGCCAGCAGCACGGATTCGCTCCGCTCCTACGAGCAGTACTTC.

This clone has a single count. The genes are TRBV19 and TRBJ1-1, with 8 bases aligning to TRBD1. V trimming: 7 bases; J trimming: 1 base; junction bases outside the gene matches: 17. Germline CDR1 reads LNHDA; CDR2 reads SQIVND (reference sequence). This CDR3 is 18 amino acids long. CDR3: CASTTPRTGRNWNTEAFF. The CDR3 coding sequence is TGTGCCAGTACCACACCTCGGACAGGGCGAAATTGGAACACTGAAGCTTTCTTT.

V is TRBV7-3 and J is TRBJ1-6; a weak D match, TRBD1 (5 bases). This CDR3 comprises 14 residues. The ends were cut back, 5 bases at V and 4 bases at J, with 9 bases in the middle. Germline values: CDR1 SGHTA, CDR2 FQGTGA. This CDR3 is CASSRDGYNSPLHF. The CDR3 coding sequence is TGTGCCAGCAGCCGGGACGGATATAATTCACCCCTCCACTTT. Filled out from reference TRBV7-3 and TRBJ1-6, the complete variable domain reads GAGVSQTPSNKVTEKGKYVELRCDPISGHTALYWYRQSLGQGPEFLIYFQGTGAADDSGLPNDRFFAVRPEGSVSTLKIQRTERGDSAVYLCASSRDGYNSPLHFGNGTRLTVT.

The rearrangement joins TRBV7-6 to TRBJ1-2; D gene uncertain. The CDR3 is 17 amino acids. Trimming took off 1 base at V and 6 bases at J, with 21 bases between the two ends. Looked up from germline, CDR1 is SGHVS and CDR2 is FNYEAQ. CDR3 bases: TGTGCCAGCAGCTTAGGCCCCACTCCCCTCCACGGGGATGGCTACACCTTC. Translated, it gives CASSLGPTPLHGDGYTF.

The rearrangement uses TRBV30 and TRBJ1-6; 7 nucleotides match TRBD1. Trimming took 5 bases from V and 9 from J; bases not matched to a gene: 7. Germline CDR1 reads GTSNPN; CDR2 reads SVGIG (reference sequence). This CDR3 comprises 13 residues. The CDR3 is CAWDETGSSPLHF. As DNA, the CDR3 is TGTGCCTGGGACGAGACAGGGAGTTCACCCCTCCACTTT.

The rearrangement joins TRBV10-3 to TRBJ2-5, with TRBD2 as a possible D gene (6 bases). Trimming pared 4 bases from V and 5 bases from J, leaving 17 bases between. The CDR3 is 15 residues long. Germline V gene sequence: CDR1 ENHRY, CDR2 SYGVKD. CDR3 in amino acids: CAISVGTVRRETQYF. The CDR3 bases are TGTGCCATCAGTGTCGGGACTGTCCGAAGGGAGACCCAGTACTTC.

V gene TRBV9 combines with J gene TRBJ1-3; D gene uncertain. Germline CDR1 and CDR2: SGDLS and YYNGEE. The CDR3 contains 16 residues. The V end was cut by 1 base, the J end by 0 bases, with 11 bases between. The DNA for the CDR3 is TGTGCCAGCAGCGTATCTCCTACTTTCTCTGGAAACACCATATATTTT. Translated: CASSVSPTFSGNTIYF.